The entry below gives a single TCR beta chain sequence along with its context. The antigen this receptor binds is unknown. The record originates from a study of cytomegalovirus exposure and HLA in healthy donors (dated by TCRdb to 2016 to 2017). Regarding the research as a whole: An earlier analysis of some 600 of the donors reported about 280 Gb of sequence data and about 120 million unique TCR beta sequences obtained from around 190 million T cells. Roughly 300 gigabases of sequencing data and around 90 million unique TCR sequences made up an early release that covered around 640 HLA-typed donors. The genetic ancestry cluster associated with self-reported Caucasian donors included 70% to 85% of the 350 to 500 genotyped donors. The aim of the study was to test whether cataloging public T cell receptors could identify signatures of past pathogen exposure. The study profiled the T cell repertoires of some 610 subjects by immunosequencing and related them to cytomegalovirus serostatus. In addition to the first cohort of about 650 subjects, a separate validation cohort of approximately 130 different subjects was used. High-throughput TCR immunosequencing, statistical association of individual TCRs with disease status, and machine learning were combined to predict cytomegalovirus infection status. A later analysis re-analyzed previously published TCR beta repertoires from 550 to 700 donors and added high-resolution HLA genotyping to study TCR occurrence patterns. Rather than using new phenotypic data, the later analysis identified candidate immune exposures from TCR beta sequences and from how often those sequences occurred across donors. In an earlier analysis of several hundred of the donors, high-throughput TCR beta sequencing was used to judge whether each TCR beta V gene segment behaved as functional or pseudogenic. Alongside the repertoire data, information on donor age, sex, ethnicity and CMV serostatus was compiled. In a later genetic analysis, genome-wide SNP genotypes for about 60% of the 666 donors were used, and that subset was treated as a discovery cohort. Every discovery cohort repertoire had been produced on one sequencing platform. Both class I and class II loci were covered by HLA typing, at four-digit resolution. The number of typed donors differed by locus: about 629-630 for A, B, C, DRB1 and DQB1; 522 for DQA1; 606 for DPA1; and around 490 for DPB1. Because of strong linkage in the cohort, five DR-DQ haplotypes were treated as single units for association and clustering. Among under 450 genotyped donors of the cohort, an average of approximately 250,000 unique TCR beta nucleotide sequences were sequenced per donor, around 20% of them non-productive.

What the research found in general, with its limitations: In an earlier analysis of about 600 of the donors, most TCR beta V segments appeared in productive rearrangements about 87% or about 30% of the time, broadly matching IMGT annotations. Three of the identified cytomegalovirus-associated TCR beta chains were confirmed in vitro to be specific for cytomegalovirus antigens. Presence/absence analyses assumed roughly uniform sequencing depth across donors, an assumption that may not hold. For the cohort, immune exposure information was limited to CMV serostatus. A later analysis found that HLA-associated TCR beta chains were more clonally expanded and had lower generation probabilities than equally common non-associated chains. While some public TCRs were present in many individuals, most TCR sequences turned up only very rarely across donors. A cluster of highly shared sequence variants was judged likely to represent a technical artifact of the sequencing pipeline. In a later analysis, TCR association rates were found to vary across HLA loci, with the most associated TCRs seen for DRB1 alleles and the fewest for HLA-C alleles. A later analysis reported that several top co-occurrence clusters appeared linked to parvovirus B19, influenza, CMV and Epstein-Barr virus. V-gene and J-gene trimming of TCR beta chains was associated with a missense DCLRE1C variant in a later genetic analysis, and the association was replicated in an independent cohort. A further reported finding was that TCR beta sequences accurately predicted the HLA-A and HLA-B alleles for most subjects in the first cohort. Cytomegalovirus status was reported to be diagnosed by the classifier with high specificity and sensitivity in both the original and validation cohorts. Specific HLA alleles were associated with roughly 16,000 TCR beta sequences at a false discovery rate of 0.05 in a later analysis. In the study, about 150 TCR beta chains were listed as associated with cytomegalovirus. When HLA alleles, especially DR and DQ, strongly co-occurred, attributing TCR associations to individual alleles was difficult. The earlier analysis of fewer than 750 of the donors excluded 15 to 20 rarely observed V segments, including chromosome 9 orphons, because counts were too low. Most CMV-associated TCR beta chains appeared to be HLA-restricted in a later analysis, and the HLA associations seemed to be driven largely by CMV exposure. Linkage disequilibrium might explain the correlated functional status among segregating V segments, but an unknown experimental factor could not be ruled out. The authors suggested that the approach could potentially be generalized to other disease states and immunological phenotypes. In this cohort, only TCR beta chains were sequenced, and detectable features were limited by the absence of alpha or paired-chain data. Because HLA typing was missing for some donors at each locus, association tests included only the typed subset. Compared with the 666-donor mean, donors in an Asian-associated ancestry cluster had fewer N-insertions in productive TCRs, according to a later genetic analysis.

The method was the immunoSEQ multiplex PCR assay. The multiplex PCR relied on a mix of 60 forward primers for TCR Vbeta segments and 13 reverse primers for TCR Jbeta segments. A multiplex PCR assay on genomic DNA amplified the CDR3 region of rearranged TCR beta genes. On the Illumina HiSeq System, the amplified TCR beta libraries were sequenced as 87-base-pair reads. Per the source publication's procedure: A later analysis counted about 80 million unique TCR beta chains across the 666 repertoires, and 9.5 million to 11 million of these chains were shared by at least two donors. Raw reads were error-corrected and collapsed into unique sequences by a nearest-neighbor algorithm in which closely related sequences were merged to remove PCR and sequencing errors. Alignment of CDR3 sequences to IMGT reference sequences was used to assign V, D and J gene segments. Each retained sequence needed at least a six-nucleotide match to both a V gene segment and a J gene segment. A rearrangement counted as productive if the CDR3 had no stop codons and remained in frame with V and J, and every other rearrangement counted as non-productive. Following IMGT convention, CDR3 was defined as the stretch from the second conserved V-encoded cysteine to the conserved J-encoded phenylalanine. In an earlier analysis of around 640 of the donors, sequences lacking an unambiguous match to a single V gene segment were excluded. In an earlier analysis of more than 500 of the donors, a V segment was called functional when productive rearrangements were above 56.7%, and segregating when the standard deviation between donors exceeded 5%. A statistical classification framework was built to diagnose cytomegalovirus status from the catalog of TCR beta chain sequences. V and J gene assignment, in a later analysis, came from comparing TCR nucleotide sequences with IMGT/GENE-DB human TR gene sequences. In a later analysis, CDR3 sequences and most-parsimonious VDJ recombination scenarios were assigned using the TCRdist pipeline. In a later analysis, each TCR beta chain was defined by its CDR3 amino acid sequence together with its V-gene family, and reads without a unique V-gene family were excluded. In a later analysis, 450 to 600 highly shared, low-generation-probability nucleotide sequences were removed to address suspected cross-contamination and a sequencing artifact. For each public chain, a later analysis derived a clonal expansion index from normalized ranks of inferred template counts within each repertoire. In a later analysis, generation probabilities were computed with a VDJ recombination model fitted to out-of-frame rearrangements, and the resulting probabilities were checked against IGoR. In a later analysis, TCR-TCR, TCR-HLA and TCR-CMV co-occurrence was scored with hypergeometric tests, and a repertoire-size bias correction was applied to TCR pairs. A later analysis estimated false discovery rates by permuting HLA or CMV assignments 20 times. In a later analysis, co-occurring TCRs were grouped using DBSCAN, and TCRdist sequence similarity was added for clustering within HLA-allele-positive subsets. For co-occurrence clustering, repertoires with fewer than 30,000 or more than 120,000 public chains were excluded, along with roughly 5 repertoires with anomalous nucleotide sharing. The immuneACCESS repertoire file appears here via TCRdb, limited to in-frame rearrangements. These files lack a portion of the clones; in checked studies, under half of the deficit traces to unresolved V genes, and the cause of the others is not known. V and J calls and clone size are given by that table; D and trimming were obtained from the DNA. In this sample's table one finds around 110,000 clones. Around 7% of the sample is in the top ten clones.

The cohort consisted of 670 or so healthy bone marrow donors. At the time of sampling, every cohort member was nominally healthy, though immune exposures that went unrecorded were likely present. The donor tested CMV seropositive, placing the donor among the roughly 300 seropositive members of the cohort. A peripheral blood sample was provided by each donor, and peripheral blood mononuclear cells were used for TCR beta sequencing. Genomic DNA was extracted from the blood cell samples with the Qiagen DNeasy Blood Extraction Kit. The receptor was derived from a man aged 35 to 55 in good health and CMV-seropositive. Sequenced input: PBMCs.

The CDR3 corresponds to CASSLRGAPPNQPQHF. The DNA sequence follows: TGTGCCAGCAGTTTAAGAGGCGCCCCTCCTAATCAGCCCCAGCATTTT. Recombination joined TRBV28 with TRBJ1-5, with no confident D gene call. V lost 2 bases and J lost 4 bases; the stretch between them is 15 bases long. The CDR3 spans 16 residues, from the cysteine through the phenylalanine. CDR3 DNA only is kept here, 48 bases in frame from base 1. The germline V gene provides CDR1 MDHEN and CDR2 SYDVKM. Reference TRBV28 and TRBJ1-5 genes cover what lies past the CDR3, so the full variable domain is DVKVTQSSRYLVKRTGEKVFLECVQDMDHENMFWYRQDPGLGLRLIYFSYDVKMKEKGDIPEGYSVSREKKERFSLILESASTNQTSMYLCASSLRGAPPNQPQHFGDGTRLSIL.